This T cell receptor beta chain was captured by sequencing in a study of regulatory T cells in long-lasting Graves disease. Across the whole study: Persistent Graves' disease denoted over 5 years of antithyroid drugs plus positive TSH receptor antibodies. Points from the study as a whole: Favoring TRBV28, TRBJ1-2 and TRBJ2-5 was a feature seen in persistent disease.

CDR1 and CDR2 from the germline V gene are MNHEY and SMNVEV (reference sequence). CDR3 size: 15 residues. J gave up 1 base and V 8 bases, and 6 bases lay outside the gene matches. Described time point: persistent/refractory GD, antithyroid drugs over 5 years with positive TRAb. PBMC RNA was the source of the TCR library. As regards this clonotype: Its antigen is unidentified.

Arm-PCR with iRepertoire HTBI primers amplified the CDR3 regions for these TCR beta libraries. Using its own MiXCR run on the multiplex PCR reads, TCRdb lists one record per CDR3 protein. The table has a few hundred thousand distinct CDR3 sequences, roughly 21% seen once. The sequence was collected from a female donor with Graves disease. This chain uses TRBV27 with TRBJ2-2; the match to TRBD1 covers 8 bases. The sequencing used peripheral blood mononuclear cells (PBMCs), collected when the disease was refractory, from a patient treated with antithyroid drugs. The CDR3 is CASYPGTGNTGELFF. The CDR3 DNA follows: TGTGCCAGCTATCCGGGGACAGGGAACACCGGGGAGCTGTTTTTT.